This T cell receptor beta chain appears in the sequencing data of a study of early T cells in non-severe SARS-CoV-2 infection. About the research overall: Sequenced bulk RNA came from whole blood that was unsorted, and chains were unpaired.

General study points: VDJdb matches were skewed toward anti-spike CD8 T cell responses.

About this clonotype itself: Its antigen is as yet unknown.

The germline V gene has CDR1 ENHRY and CDR2 SYGVKD. Trimming shortened V by 10 bases and J by 3 bases, and 16 bases separated the two germline ends. This CDR3 comprises 14 residues. The TCR library protocol attached unique molecular identifiers to the individual cDNA molecules. In TCRdb, the 5' RACE reads were re-called with MiXCR into one record per CDR3 protein. This repertoire shows approximately 77,000 distinct CDR3 sequences, 12% found once; its top ten account for roughly 3.2%. V gene TRBV10-3 combines with J gene TRBJ1-5; D might be TRBD1 (5 bases). The specimen sequenced was whole blood. This receptor was obtained from an adult who was a healthcare worker with PCR-confirmed SARS-CoV-2 infection or an uninfected control (not recorded which). CDR3 in amino acids: CATRGWGNNQPQHF. CDR3 in DNA: TGTGCCACCCGGGGGTGGGGGAACAATCAGCCCCAGCATTTT.